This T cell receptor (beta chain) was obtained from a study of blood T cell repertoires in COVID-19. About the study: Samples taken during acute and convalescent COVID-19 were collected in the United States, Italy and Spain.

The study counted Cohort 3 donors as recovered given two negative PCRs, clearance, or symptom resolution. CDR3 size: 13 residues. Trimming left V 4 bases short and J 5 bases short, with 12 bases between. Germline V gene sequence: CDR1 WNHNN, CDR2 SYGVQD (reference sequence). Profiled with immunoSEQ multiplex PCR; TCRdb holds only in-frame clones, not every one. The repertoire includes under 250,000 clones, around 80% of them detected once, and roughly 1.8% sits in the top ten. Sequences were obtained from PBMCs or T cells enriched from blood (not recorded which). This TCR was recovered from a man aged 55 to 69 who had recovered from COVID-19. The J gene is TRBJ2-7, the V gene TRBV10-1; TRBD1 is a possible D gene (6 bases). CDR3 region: CASSVARGHEQYF. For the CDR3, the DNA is TGCGCCAGCAGTGTTGCCAGGGGCCACGAGCAGTACTTC.